The rows below give T cell receptor beta chains drawn from one sample of a study of T cell responses to AZD1222 COVID-19 vaccine. The assay was immunoSEQ multiplex PCR, and TCRdb's table has in-frame clones only and misses some. The sample has around 150,000 clones; approximately 88% are singletons. Here the sequenced sample was peripheral blood, taken on day 0 of AZD1222 vaccination. The source of these receptors is an adult in good health. Both conserved end residues are part of each CDR3. The order of the fields is clone size, J gene, D gene, V gene, CDR3 protein, CDR3 DNA. A D gene is named only where the DNA matches it firmly. Size values are once, few and many counts, or a class for expanded clones, and some rows have none.

. TRBJ1-1 TRBD1 TRBV19 CASSSQGAGGTEAFF TGTGCCAGTAGTTCCCAGGGGGCTGGGGGCACTGAAGCTTTCTTT
. TRBJ2-3 . TRBV28 CASSRSGLNTDTQYF TGTGCCAGCAGTCGCTCGGGACTGAATACAGATACGCAGTATTTT
. TRBJ2-7 . TRBV3-1/TRBV3-2 CASSPRQVSGSYEQYF TGTGCCAGCAGCCCCCGACAGGTCAGCGGAAGCTACGAGCAGTACTTC
. TRBJ1-6 . TRBV28 CASSLTGNNSPLHF TGTGCCAGCAGCCTGACCGGTAATAATTCACCCCTCCACTTT
. TRBJ2-7 TRBD2 TRBV28 CAAGGLAGPYEQYF TGTGCCGCGGGGGGACTAGCGGGACCCTACGAGCAGTACTTC
. TRBJ1-1 . TRBV19 CASSSPWEGTEAFF TGTGCCAGTAGTAGTCCTTGGGAGGGGACTGAAGCTTTCTTT
. TRBJ1-1 . TRBV11-1 CASSLESYTEAFF TGTGCCAGCAGCTTAGAATCTTACACTGAAGCTTTCTTT
. TRBJ1-2 . TRBV9 CASSTASPLRGYTF TGTGCCAGCAGCACTGCCAGCCCGCTAAGGGGCTACACCTTC
. TRBJ2-5 . TRBV7-9 CASSLAPRGGETQYF TGTGCCAGCAGCTTAGCGCCGAGGGGGGGAGAGACCCAGTACTTC
. TRBJ2-1 TRBD2 TRBV13 CASSLALAGRIEQFF TGTGCCAGCAGCTTAGCCCTAGCGGGTCGGATTGAGCAGTTCTTC
once TRBJ2-7 TRBD2 TRBV19 CASSTRIAGSPYEQYF TGTGCCAGTAGTACTCGTATAGCGGGAAGTCCCTACGAGCAGTACTTC
. TRBJ1-2 . TRBV15 CATSRDLQGAVGDTF TGTGCCACCAGCAGAGATCTACAGGGCGCGGTAGGAGACACCTTC
. TRBJ2-1 . TRBV4-3 CASSQDFRLRYNNEQFF TGCGCCAGCAGCCAAGACTTCCGACTTCGATACAACAATGAGCAGTTCTTC
. TRBJ1-1 . TRBV15 CATSLSQGPNTEAFF TGTGCCACCAGCTTAAGTCAAGGACCGAACACTGAAGCTTTCTTT
. TRBJ1-4 . TRBV19 CASSIVVSGSILKLFF TGTGCCAGTAGTATAGTCGTTTCGGGGAGTATACTAAAACTGTTTTTT
. TRBJ2-6 . TRBV5-4 CASSSGANVLTF TGTGCCAGCAGCAGTGGGGCCAACGTCCTGACTTTC
. TRBJ1-3 . TRBV19 CASTPPYGESSGNTIYF TGTGCCAGTACACCACCCTACGGGGAGTCCTCTGGAAACACCATATATTTT
. TRBJ2-3 . TRBV5-1 CASSSYRDSRTDTQYF TGCGCCAGCAGCTCCTACAGGGACTCTCGCACAGATACGCAGTATTTT
. TRBJ1-2 . TRBV29-1 CSVDGGGSYTF TGCAGCGTTGATGGCGGGGGAAGCTACACCTTC
. TRBJ1-2 . TRBV5-4 CASSSTRGSYTF TGTGCCAGCAGCTCGACCAGGGGTTCCTACACCTTC
. TRBJ2-1 . TRBV19 CASSIDLEASSYNEQFF TGTGCCAGTAGTATAGATCTAGAGGCCTCCTCCTACAATGAGCAGTTCTTC
. TRBJ2-4 TRBD1 TRBV5-4 CASSLLGGAVGQYF TGTGCCAGCAGCTTGCTAGGGGGCGCAGTCGGTCAGTACTTC
. TRBJ1-3 TRBD1 TRBV3-1/TRBV3-2 CASSQGRDSRGNTIYF TGTGCCAGCAGCCAGGGCCGGGACAGTCGGGGAAACACCATATATTTT
. TRBJ1-1 . TRBV6-2/TRBV6-3 CASTPQSLNTEAFF TGTGCCAGCACCCCCCAATCCCTGAACACTGAAGCTTTCTTT
once TRBJ1-2 . TRBV9 CASSVGTDNYGYTF TGTGCCAGCAGCGTAGGTACAGATAACTATGGCTACACCTTC
. TRBJ2-5 . TRBV4-1 CASSQDSEETQYF TGCGCCAGCAGCCAAGACTCAGAAGAGACCCAGTACTTC
few TRBJ2-2 . TRBV11-3 CASSLGPTNTGELFF TGTGCCAGCAGCTTAGGCCCGACTAACACCGGGGAGCTGTTTTTT
few TRBJ1-1 . TRBV7-3 CASSETWGTEAFF TGTGCCAGCAGTGAGACATGGGGCACTGAAGCTTTCTTT
. TRBJ2-7 . TRBV5-6 CASSLGGTYEQYF TGTGCCAGCAGCTTGGGCGGAACCTACGAGCAGTACTTC
. TRBJ2-3 TRBD2 TRBV30 CAWNVGLAGTDTQYF TGTGCCTGGAATGTAGGACTAGCGGGAACAGATACGCAGTATTTT
once TRBJ2-7 TRBD1 TRBV6-5 CASSHRDSVYYEQYF TGTGCCAGCAGTCACCGGGACAGCGTATACTACGAGCAGTACTTC
. TRBJ1-3 . TRBV30 CACHTGDTIYF TGTGCCTGTCACACCGGCGACACCATATATTTT
. TRBJ2-5 . TRBV15 CATSRDLKETQYF TGTGCCACCAGCAGGGACCTAAAAGAGACCCAGTACTTC
. TRBJ1-2 . TRBV5-5 CASSLEGNYGYTF TGTGCCAGCAGCTTGGAAGGAAACTATGGCTACACCTTC
. TRBJ1-2 . TRBV27 CASSSGYYGYTF TGTGCCAGCAGTTCAGGGTACTATGGCTACACCTTC
few TRBJ1-1 TRBD1 TRBV5-1 CASSLGQGMGEAFF TGCGCCAGCAGCTTGGGACAGGGCATGGGTGAAGCTTTCTTT
. TRBJ2-3 TRBD2 TRBV7-2 CASSLGRTSGSMDTQYF TGTGCCAGCAGCTTAGGACGGACTAGCGGGAGCATGGATACGCAGTATTTT
once TRBJ1-2 TRBD1 TRBV20-1 CSATGQGIDTF TGCAGTGCGACAGGACAGGGGATCGACACCTTC